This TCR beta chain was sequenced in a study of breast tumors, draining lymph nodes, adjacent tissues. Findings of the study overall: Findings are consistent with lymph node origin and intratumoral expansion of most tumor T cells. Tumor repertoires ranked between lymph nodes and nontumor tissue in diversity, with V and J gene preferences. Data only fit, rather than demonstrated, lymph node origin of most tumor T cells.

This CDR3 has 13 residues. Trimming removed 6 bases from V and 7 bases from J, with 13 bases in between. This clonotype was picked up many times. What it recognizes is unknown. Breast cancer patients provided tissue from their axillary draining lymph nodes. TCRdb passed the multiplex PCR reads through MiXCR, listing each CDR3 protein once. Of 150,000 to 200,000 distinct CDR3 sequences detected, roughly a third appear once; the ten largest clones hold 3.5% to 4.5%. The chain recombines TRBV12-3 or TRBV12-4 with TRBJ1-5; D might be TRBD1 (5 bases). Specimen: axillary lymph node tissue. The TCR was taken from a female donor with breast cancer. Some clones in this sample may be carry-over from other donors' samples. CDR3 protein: CASSGGWGQPQHF. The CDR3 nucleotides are TGTGCCAGCAGCGGAGGTTGGGGGCAGCCCCAGCATTTT.